The 5 T cell receptor beta chains below were found in one sample sequenced in a study of blood T cell repertoires in COVID-19. Only in-frame clones appear in the TCRdb table, and some are missing; sequencing was by immunoSEQ multiplex PCR. The data contain 390,000 or so clones, around 89% of them seen just once; the ten biggest clones take up approximately 3%. The sequenced sample was peripheral blood. The receptors shown here come from a woman aged 25 to 45 with COVID-19, enrolled during active disease.

The chain joins TRBV11-3 to TRBJ2-5; D is possibly TRBD2 (7 bases). The CDR3 spans 14 residues. Per germline, CDR1 SGHNT and CDR2 YENEEA. The V and J ends lost 5 bases and 5 bases respectively, with 15 bases between them. DNA for the CDR3: TGTGCCAGCAGCCTGGCGGGGGCGCGGGAGACCCAGTACTTC. As protein: CASSLAGARETQYF.

The chain links TRBV5-3 to TRBJ2-7; 12 nucleotides match TRBD2. TRBV5-3 has ORF status, its function being uncertain. The CDR3 runs 16 residues. J was trimmed by 12 bases and V by 4 bases; bases with no gene match: 17. The CDR3 sequence is CARSHLSSPSGGVGYV. DNA of the CDR3: TGTGCCAGAAGCCACTTGTCGTCCCCTAGCGGGGGGGTTGGGTACGTC.

The chain uses TRBV14 and TRBJ2-2; 10 bases are a match to TRBD2. Germline values: CDR1 SGHDN, CDR2 FVKESK. V shed 4 bases and J 6 bases; nucleotides not matched to a gene: 8. This CDR3 spans 16 amino acids. CDR3 nucleotide sequence: TGTGCCAGCAGCCTATTAGCGGGAGGCGTACCCGGGGAGCTGTTTTTT. The encoded protein is CASSLLAGGVPGELFF.

This clone has only one observation. The chain is built from TRBV6-5 and TRBJ1-4; 7 nucleotides match TRBD1. Germline V gene sequence: CDR1 MNHEY, CDR2 SVGAGI. The length of the CDR3 is 15 residues. J was trimmed by 1 base and V by 5 bases; bases with no gene match: 4. The CDR3 loop is CASSTRDRTNEKLFF. Here the CDR3 DNA reads TGTGCCAGCAGTACCCGGGACAGAACTAATGAAAAACTGTTTTTT.

This chain links TRBV10-3 with TRBJ2-7; 9 bases align to TRBD1. This CDR3 has 15 residues. Germline V lookup: CDR1 ENHRY, CDR2 SYGVKD. Trimming took 3 bases from V and 1 from J; bases not matched to a gene: 4. The CDR3 here is CAISDRDRVSYEQYF. The CDR3 coding sequence is TGTGCCATCAGTGACCGGGACAGGGTGTCCTACGAGCAGTACTTC.